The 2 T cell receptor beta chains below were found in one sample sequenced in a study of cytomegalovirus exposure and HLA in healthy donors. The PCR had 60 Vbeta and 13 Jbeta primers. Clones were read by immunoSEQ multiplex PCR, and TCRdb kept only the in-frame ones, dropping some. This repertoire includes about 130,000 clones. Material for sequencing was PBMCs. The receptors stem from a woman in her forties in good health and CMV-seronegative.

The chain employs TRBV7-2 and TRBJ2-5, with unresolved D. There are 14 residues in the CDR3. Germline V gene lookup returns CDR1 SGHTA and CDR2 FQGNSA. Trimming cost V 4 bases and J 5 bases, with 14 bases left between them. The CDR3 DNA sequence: TGTGCCAGCAGCTCCCAGGCAGTTCGTGAGACCCAGTACTTC. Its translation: CASSSQAVRETQYF.

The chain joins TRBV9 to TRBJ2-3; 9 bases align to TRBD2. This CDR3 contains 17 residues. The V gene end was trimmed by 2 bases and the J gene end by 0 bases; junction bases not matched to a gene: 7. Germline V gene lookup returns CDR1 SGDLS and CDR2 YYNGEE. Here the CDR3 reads CASSVQLAGTSTDTQYF. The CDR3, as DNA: TGTGCCAGCAGCGTTCAACTAGCGGGCACCAGCACAGATACGCAGTATTTT.